The source of this T cell receptor (beta chain) is a study of T cells in Graves' hyperthyroidism and ophthalmopathy. The study's findings and limits: Researchers found most expanded thyroid clonotypes above 0.001 in blood as well.

The CDR3 runs 13 residues. Germline-derived CDR1 and CDR2 are LGHDT and YNNKEL (reference sequence). V lost 6 bases and J 10 bases, leaving 16 bases between the germline ends. Orbital computed tomography, thyroid ultrasound, serum thyroxine and TRAb, and clinical symptoms together informed the diagnoses. PBMCs were derived from 10 ml fresh peripheral blood. This clonotype came up many times. Its antigen is unidentified. It was RNA transcripts that yielded the amplified TCR beta CDR3 regions. Primed by the HTBI set, a first-round RT-PCR was run on the TCR CDR3. TCRdb redid the calling of the multiplex PCR reads with MiXCR, one entry per CDR3 protein. In the table there are 250,000 or so distinct CDR3 sequences, roughly 15% of which are singletons.

Input material: blood. V gene TRBV3-1 combines with J gene TRBJ2-1; tentative D call: TRBD1 (6 bases). The clonotype comes from a woman in her forties or fifties with Graves' hyperthyroidism that later progressed to Graves' ophthalmopathy. This CDR3 reads CASRGALAPEQFF. In DNA form, the CDR3 reads TGTGCCAGCAGGGGGGCCTTAGCGCCCGAGCAGTTCTTC.